This TCR beta chain is from a study of T cell changes during pregnancy in multiple sclerosis. J was trimmed by 4 bases and V by 5 bases; bases with no gene match: 24. The CDR3 length is 23 residues. CDR1 is LNHDA, CDR2 SQIVND, per germline (reference sequence). Some clones are missing from TCRdb's copy, which holds only in-frame ones; the method was immunoSEQ multiplex PCR. Among about 120,000 clones listed, approximately 93% were seen once. The chain carries TRBV19 and TRBJ2-3; TRBD2 agrees at 16 bases. The sample was peripheral blood, taken before pregnancy. This TCR was recovered from a female donor with multiple sclerosis, enrolled in a pregnancy study. CDR3 DNA: TGTGCCAGTAGTCCGCGCCTTCTAGCCGGGACTAGCGGGGGGGCCTTGGGTGCAGATACGCAGTATTTT. Translating gives CASSPRLLAGTSGGALGADTQYF. The variable domain in full, completed from reference TRBV19 and TRBJ2-3, reads DGGITQSPKYLFRKEGQNVTLSCEQNLNHDAMYWYRQDPGQGLRLIYYSQIVNDFQKGDIAEGYSVSREKKESFPLTVTSAQKNPTAFYLCASSPRLLAGTSGGALGADTQYFGPGTRLTVL.